This T cell receptor beta chain stems from a study of T cells in Graves' hyperthyroidism and ophthalmopathy. Study-level points and caveats: Blood shared most expanded thyroid clonotypes above 0.001. Classification by a 13 V-J model distinguished ophthalmopathy from stable hyperthyroidism.

The germline gives CDR1 SGDLS, CDR2 YYNGEE. The CDR3 is made up of 15 amino acids. The ends lost 1 base at V and 10 bases at J; junction bases unmatched: 6. Concerning this clonotype itself: The antigen is not known.

The PBMCs were sourced from fresh peripheral blood (about 10 ml). Authors of the study amplified TCR beta CDR3 regions from RNA transcripts. Primed by the HTBI set, a first-round RT-PCR was run on the TCR CDR3. In TCRdb, the multiplex PCR reads were re-called with MiXCR into one record per CDR3 protein. This repertoire shows about 350,000 distinct CDR3 sequences, roughly an eighth found once; its top ten account for around 32%. This sequence was found in a woman aged 40 to 50 with Graves' ophthalmopathy. The gene calls are TRBV9 and TRBJ1-6, with 9 bases lining up with TRBD1. The sequenced sample consisted of blood. CDR3 in amino acids: CASSVKGQGYSPLHF. Written as DNA, the CDR3 is TGTGCCAGCAGCGTAAAGGGACAGGGATACTCACCCCTCCACTTT.